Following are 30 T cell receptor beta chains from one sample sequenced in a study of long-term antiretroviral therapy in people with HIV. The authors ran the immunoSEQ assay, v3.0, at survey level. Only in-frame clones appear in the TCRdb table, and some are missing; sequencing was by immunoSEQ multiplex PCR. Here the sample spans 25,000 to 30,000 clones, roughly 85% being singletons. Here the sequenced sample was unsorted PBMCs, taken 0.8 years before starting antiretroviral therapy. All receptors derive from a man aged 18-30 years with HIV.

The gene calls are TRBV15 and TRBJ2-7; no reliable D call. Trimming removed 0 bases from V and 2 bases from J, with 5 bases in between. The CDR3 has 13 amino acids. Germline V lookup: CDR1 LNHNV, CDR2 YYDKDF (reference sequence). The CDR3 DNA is TGTGCCACCAGCAGAGACAGGACCTACGAGCAGTACTTC. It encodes CATSRDRTYEQYF.

In DNA form, the CDR3 reads TGTGCCAGCACCTTACAGGGGGCCGGCTATGGCTACACCTTC. The encoded protein is CASTLQGAGYGYTF. The V and J genes are TRBV5-4 and TRBJ1-2; 9 bases fit TRBD1. Losses at the gene ends were 6 bases for V and 4 bases for J; bases not matched to a gene: 7. The CDR3 loop spans 14 amino acids. Germline loops: CDR1 SGHNT, CDR2 YYREEE (reference sequence).

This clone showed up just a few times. DNA for the CDR3: TGTGCCAGCAGCTCGGGACAGGGTAACCCCTACGAGCAGTACTTC. This sequence encodes CASSSGQGNPYEQYF. The chain links TRBV5-6 to TRBJ2-7; TRBD1 matches at 9 bases. The CDR3 is 15 residues long. Germline CDR1 and CDR2: SGHDT and YYEEEE. The junction had 6 bases not matched to a gene; V was cut back by 3 bases and J by 2 bases.

CDR3 in amino acids: CASSRFKQGSNTGELFF. CDR3 coding DNA: TGTGCCAGCAGTCGATTCAAACAGGGGTCGAACACCGGGGAGCTGTTTTTT. The rearrangement joins TRBV27 to TRBJ2-2, with 7 bases lining up with TRBD1. Germline assignment: CDR1 MNHEY and CDR2 SMNVEV (reference sequence). This CDR3 is built from 17 residues. V was clipped by 5 bases and J by 0 bases; unmatched bases: 9.

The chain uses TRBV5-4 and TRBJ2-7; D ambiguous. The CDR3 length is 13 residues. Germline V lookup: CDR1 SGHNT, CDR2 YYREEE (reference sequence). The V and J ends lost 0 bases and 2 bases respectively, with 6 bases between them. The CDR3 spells CASSLGGPYEQYF. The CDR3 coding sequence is TGTGCCAGCAGCTTGGGCGGTCCCTACGAGCAGTACTTC.

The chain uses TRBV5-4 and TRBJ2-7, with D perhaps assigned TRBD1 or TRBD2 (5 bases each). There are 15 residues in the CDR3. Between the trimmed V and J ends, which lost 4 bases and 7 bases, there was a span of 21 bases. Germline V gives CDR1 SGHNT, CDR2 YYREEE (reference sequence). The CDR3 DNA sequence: TGTGCCAGCAGCGCGCCGGGACCCCCCGTAGGGGAGCAGTACTTC. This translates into CASSAPGPPVGEQYF.

CDR3 loop: CASSIPASYEQYF. The CDR3 region has the DNA TGTGCCAGTAGTATTCCTGCCTCCTACGAGCAGTACTTC. The chain uses TRBV19 and TRBJ2-7; D ambiguous. CDR1 LNHDA and CDR2 SQIVND come from the germline V gene (reference sequence). CDR3 length: 13 residues. V shed 3 bases and J shed 0 bases, with 6 bases lying between them.

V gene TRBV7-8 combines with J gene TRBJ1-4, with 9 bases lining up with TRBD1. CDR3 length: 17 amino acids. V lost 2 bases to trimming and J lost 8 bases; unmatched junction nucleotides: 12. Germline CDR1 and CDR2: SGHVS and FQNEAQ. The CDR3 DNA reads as TGTGCCAGCAGCTTACCACAGGGGGCAGGGGCAAGGGAAAAACTGTTTTTT. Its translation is CASSLPQGAGAREKLFF.

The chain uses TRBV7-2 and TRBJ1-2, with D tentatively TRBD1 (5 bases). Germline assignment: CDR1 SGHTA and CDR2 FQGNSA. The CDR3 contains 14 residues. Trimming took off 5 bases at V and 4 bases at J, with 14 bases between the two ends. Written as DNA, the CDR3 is TGTGCCAGCAGCCCCCAGAGGGGAGGCTATGGCTACACCTTC. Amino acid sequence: CASSPQRGGYGYTF.

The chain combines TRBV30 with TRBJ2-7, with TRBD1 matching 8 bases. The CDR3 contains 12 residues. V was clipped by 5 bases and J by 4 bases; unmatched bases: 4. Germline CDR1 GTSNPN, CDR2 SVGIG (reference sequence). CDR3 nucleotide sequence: TGTGCCTGGGAGACAGGGGCTTACGAGCAGTACTTC. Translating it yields CAWETGAYEQYF.

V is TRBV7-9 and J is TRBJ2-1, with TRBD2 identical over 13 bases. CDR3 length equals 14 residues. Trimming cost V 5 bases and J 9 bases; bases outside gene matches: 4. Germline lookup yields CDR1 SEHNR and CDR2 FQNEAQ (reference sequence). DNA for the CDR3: TGTGCCAGCAGCGCCAGGACTAGCGGGAGTGAGCAGTTCTTC. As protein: CASSARTSGSEQFF.

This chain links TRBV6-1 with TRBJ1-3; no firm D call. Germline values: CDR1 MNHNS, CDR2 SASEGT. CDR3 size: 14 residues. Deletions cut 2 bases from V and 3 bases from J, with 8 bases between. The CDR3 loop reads CASSELADGNTIYF. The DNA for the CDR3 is TGTGCCAGCAGTGAATTGGCAGATGGAAACACCATATATTTT.

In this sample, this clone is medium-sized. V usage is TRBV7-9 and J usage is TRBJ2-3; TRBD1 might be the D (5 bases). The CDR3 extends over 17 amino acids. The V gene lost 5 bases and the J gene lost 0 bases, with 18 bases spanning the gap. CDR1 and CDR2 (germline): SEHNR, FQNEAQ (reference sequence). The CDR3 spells CASSPSWGSPSTDTQYF. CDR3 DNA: TGTGCCAGCAGCCCCTCCTGGGGCAGCCCTAGCACAGATACGCAGTATTTT.

For the CDR3, the DNA is TGTGCCAGCACTCAAGAGGGGGCGGAAATATCACCCCTCCACTTT. It is translated as CASTQEGAEISPLHF. The chain combines TRBV2 with TRBJ1-6; 7 positions match TRBD1. This CDR3 is built from 15 residues. Trimming cost V 7 bases and J 10 bases; bases outside gene matches: 13. Germline V gives CDR1 SNHLY, CDR2 FYNNEI.

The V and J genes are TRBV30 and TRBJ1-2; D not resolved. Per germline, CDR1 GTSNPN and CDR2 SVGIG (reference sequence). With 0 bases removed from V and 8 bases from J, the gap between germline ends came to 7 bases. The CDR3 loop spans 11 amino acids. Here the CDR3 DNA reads TGTGCCTGGAGTGTTGGTCTGGGCTACACCTTC. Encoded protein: CAWSVGLGYTF.

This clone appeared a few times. Written as DNA, the CDR3 is TGCGCCAGCAGCTTTGAGGGATGGGAGCAGTACTTC. Residues: CASSFEGWEQYF. The V gene is TRBV5-1, the J gene TRBJ2-7; TRBD2 might be the D (5 bases). V was pared by 2 bases and J by 7 bases, with 10 bases between. Per the germline V gene, CDR1 is SGHRS and CDR2 is YFSETQ. This CDR3 is 12 amino acids long.

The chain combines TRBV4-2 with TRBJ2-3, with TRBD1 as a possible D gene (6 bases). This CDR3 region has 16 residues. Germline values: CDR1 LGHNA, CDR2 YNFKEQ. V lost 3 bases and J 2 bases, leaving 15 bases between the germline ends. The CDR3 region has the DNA TGTGCCAGCAGCCACCTCTTGACAGGTAACACAGATACGCAGTATTTT. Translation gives CASSHLLTGNTDTQYF.

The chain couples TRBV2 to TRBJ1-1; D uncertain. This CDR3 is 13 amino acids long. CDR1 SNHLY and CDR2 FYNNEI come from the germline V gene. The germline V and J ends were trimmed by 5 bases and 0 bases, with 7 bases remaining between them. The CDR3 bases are TGTGCCAGCAGTACAGTTATGAACACTGAAGCTTTCTTT. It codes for CASSTVMNTEAFF.

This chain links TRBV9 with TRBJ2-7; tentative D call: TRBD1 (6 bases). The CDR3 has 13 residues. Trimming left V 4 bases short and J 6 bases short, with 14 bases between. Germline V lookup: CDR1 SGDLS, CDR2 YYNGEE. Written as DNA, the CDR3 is TGTGCCAGCAGCTCGCTTACAGGGAGCGAGCAGTACTTC. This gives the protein CASSSLTGSEQYF.

CDR3 coding DNA: TGTGCCAGCAGTTACTCGAGTAGCTCCTACGAGCAGTACTTC. This translates into CASSYSSSSYEQYF. The chain employs TRBV6-5 and TRBJ2-7; unclear D gene. This CDR3 contains 14 residues. V shed 0 bases and J shed 0 bases, with 6 bases lying between them. CDR1 is MNHEY and CDR2 is SVGAGI in the germline V gene.

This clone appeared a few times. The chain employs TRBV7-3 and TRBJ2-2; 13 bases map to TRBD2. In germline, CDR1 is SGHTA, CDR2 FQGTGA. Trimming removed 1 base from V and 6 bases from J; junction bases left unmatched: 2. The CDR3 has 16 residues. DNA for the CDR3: TGTGCCAGCAGCTTAATCGGACTAGCGGGAGCCGGGGAGCTGTTTTTT. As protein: CASSLIGLAGAGELFF.

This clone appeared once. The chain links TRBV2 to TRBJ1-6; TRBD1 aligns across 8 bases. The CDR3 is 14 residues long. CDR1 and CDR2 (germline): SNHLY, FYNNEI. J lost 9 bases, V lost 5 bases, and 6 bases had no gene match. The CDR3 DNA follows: TGTGCCAGCAGTCAAGGACAGGGATCTTCACCCCTCCACTTT. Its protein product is CASSQGQGSSPLHF.

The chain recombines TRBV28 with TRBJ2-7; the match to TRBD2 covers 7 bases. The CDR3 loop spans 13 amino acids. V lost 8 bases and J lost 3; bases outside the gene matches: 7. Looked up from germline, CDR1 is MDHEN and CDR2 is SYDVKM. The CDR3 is CASGSAGVYEQYF. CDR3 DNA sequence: TGTGCCAGCGGGTCGGCGGGAGTCTACGAGCAGTACTTC.

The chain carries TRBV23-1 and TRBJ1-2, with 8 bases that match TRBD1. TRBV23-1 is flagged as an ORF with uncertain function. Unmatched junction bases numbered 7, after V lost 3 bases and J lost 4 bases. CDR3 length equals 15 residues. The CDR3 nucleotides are TGCGCCAGCAGTCATTCCCGGACAGGGAGCTATGGCTACACCTTC. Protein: CASSHSRTGSYGYTF.

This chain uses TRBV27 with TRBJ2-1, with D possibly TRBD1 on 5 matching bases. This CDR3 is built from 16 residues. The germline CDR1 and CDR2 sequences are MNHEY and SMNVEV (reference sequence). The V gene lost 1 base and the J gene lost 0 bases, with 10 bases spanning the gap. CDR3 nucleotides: TGTGCCAGCAGTTTATGGGGCAGGAGCTCCTACAATGAGCAGTTCTTC. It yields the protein CASSLWGRSSYNEQFF.

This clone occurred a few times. DNA of the CDR3: TGTGCCAGCTCACCTACACGGACAGGGTTTATGTACGAGCAGTACTTC. This gives the protein CASSPTRTGFMYEQYF. The chain carries TRBV18 and TRBJ2-7; 8 bases fit TRBD1. V gave up 3 bases and J gave up 4 bases; unmatched junction bases: 11. CDR1 and CDR2 from the germline V gene are KGHSH and LQKENI. The CDR3 is made up of 16 amino acids.

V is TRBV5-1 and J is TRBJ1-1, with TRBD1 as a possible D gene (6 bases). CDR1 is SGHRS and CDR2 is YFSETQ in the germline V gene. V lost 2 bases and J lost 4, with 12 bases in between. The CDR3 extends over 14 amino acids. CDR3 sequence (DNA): TGCGCCAGCAGCTTAAGGCAGGGGAGCACTGAAGCTTTCTTT. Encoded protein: CASSLRQGSTEAFF.

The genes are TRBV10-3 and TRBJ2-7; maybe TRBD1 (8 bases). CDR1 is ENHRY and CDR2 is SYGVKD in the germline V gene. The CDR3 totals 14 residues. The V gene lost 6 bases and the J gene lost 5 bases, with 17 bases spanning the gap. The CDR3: CAIRGGAGGNEQYF. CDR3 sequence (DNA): TGTGCCATCAGGGGGGGGGCAGGGGGCAACGAGCAGTACTTC.

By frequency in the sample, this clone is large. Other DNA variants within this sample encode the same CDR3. The CDR3 is CASSLGSSSTDTQYF. CDR3 in DNA: TGTGCCAGCAGTTTAGGGTCCTCTAGCACAGATACGCAGTATTTT. This chain uses TRBV27 with TRBJ2-3; D call uncertain. V lost 2 bases and J 0 bases, leaving 9 bases between the germline ends. There are 15 residues in the CDR3. Germline V gives CDR1 MNHEY, CDR2 SMNVEV (reference sequence).

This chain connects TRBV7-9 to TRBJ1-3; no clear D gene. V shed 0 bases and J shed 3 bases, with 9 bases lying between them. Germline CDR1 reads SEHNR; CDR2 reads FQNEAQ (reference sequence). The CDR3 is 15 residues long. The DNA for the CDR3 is TGTGCCAGCAGCTTAGCATCTGGGGATGGAAACACCATATATTTT. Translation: CASSLASGDGNTIYF.